The entry below gives a single T cell receptor beta chain sequence along with its context. The antigen it binds to is not known. No base-level quality is on record; no much larger clone is a single base apart. Separate from the approximately 700-subject first cohort, the validation cohort of 120 subjects was the group to which the donors belonged. Receptor amplification or capture employed the immunoSEQ multiplex PCR assay. Under the source paper's analysis protocol: A statistical classification framework was developed to diagnose cytomegalovirus status using the catalog of TCR beta chain sequences. Entries here come from immuneACCESS through TCRdb and include only in-frame sequences with V and J called. Some clones fail to appear in such tables; in the studies checked, an unresolved V gene covers under half of the shortfall, and the cause of the remainder is unknown. V and J calls and clone size are copied from that table; D and trimming were computed from the DNA. In this sample the table shows approximately 300,000 clones, roughly 90% of which occur a single time. The ten biggest clones cover around 0.8% of the sample.

This sample is part of a study of cytomegalovirus exposure and HLA in healthy donors (dated by TCRdb to 2015 to 2018). Notes on the research overall: According to a later analysis, the 120 or so validation repertoires were produced on the same platform as the 666 repertoires of the first cohort. High-throughput TCR immunosequencing, statistical association of individual TCRs with disease status, and machine learning were combined to predict cytomegalovirus infection status. Besides the first cohort of around 700 subjects, a separate validation cohort made up of 120 different subjects was used. The study aimed to test whether cataloging public T cell receptors could reveal signatures of past pathogen exposure.

The study at large found these results: In a later analysis, TCRs clustered in the first cohort were found to also tend to co-occur in the 130 or so validation repertoires, with about 93% of cluster scores above 0. In the study, some 180 TCR beta chains were listed as associated with cytomegalovirus. The authors suggested that the approach could potentially be generalized to other disease states and immunological phenotypes. A few of the identified cytomegalovirus-associated TCR beta chains were confirmed in vitro to be specific for cytomegalovirus antigens. The validation cohort had no HLA typing available for a later analysis, so co-occurrence within that cohort was assessed over all 130 or so repertoires. In both the original and validation cohorts, the classifier was reported to diagnose cytomegalovirus status with high specificity and sensitivity. While some public TCRs were present in many individuals, most TCR sequences turned up only very rarely across donors.

The germline V gene (reference sequence) provides CDR1 SGHNT and CDR2 YYREEE. Cut back by 1 base and 2 bases, the V and J ends lie 6 bases apart. The CDR3, cysteine through phenylalanine, is 13 amino acids long. The DNA shown is the 39-base CDR3, in frame from base 1. This sequence uses TRBV5-4 and TRBJ1-2; no D gene can be assigned with confidence. Sequencing used PBMCs. This receptor was taken from a woman between 18 and 29 years old in good health and CMV-seronegative. The DNA sequence is given as TGTGCCAGCAGCTTGAGCGGCAACTATGGCTACACCTTC. Its coded protein is CASSLSGNYGYTF.